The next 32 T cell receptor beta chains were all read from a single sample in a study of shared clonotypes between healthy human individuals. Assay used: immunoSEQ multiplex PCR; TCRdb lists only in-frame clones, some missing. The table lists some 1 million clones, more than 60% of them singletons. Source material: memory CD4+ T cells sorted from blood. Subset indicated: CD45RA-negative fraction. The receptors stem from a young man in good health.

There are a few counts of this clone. The chain's CDR3 is CASSEGGDSNQPQHF. CDR3 DNA: TGTGCCAGCAGTGAGGGGGGAGATAGCAATCAGCCCCAGCATTTT. This chain connects TRBV6-1 to TRBJ1-5, with D possibly matching TRBD1 (5 bases). There are 15 residues in the CDR3. V was pared by 3 bases and J by 0 bases, with 9 bases between. The germline gives CDR1 MNHNS, CDR2 SASEGT.

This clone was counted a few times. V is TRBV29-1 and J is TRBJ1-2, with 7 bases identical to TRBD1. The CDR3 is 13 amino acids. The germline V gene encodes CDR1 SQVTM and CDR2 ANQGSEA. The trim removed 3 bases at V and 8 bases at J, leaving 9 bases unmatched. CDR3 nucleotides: TGCAGCGTTGATCACAGGGGCCCGACAGGCTACACCTTC. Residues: CSVDHRGPTGYTF.

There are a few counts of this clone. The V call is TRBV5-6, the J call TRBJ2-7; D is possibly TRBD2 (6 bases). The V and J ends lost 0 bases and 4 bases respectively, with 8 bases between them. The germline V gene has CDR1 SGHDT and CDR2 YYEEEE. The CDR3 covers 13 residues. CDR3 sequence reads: CASSLGDWYEQYF. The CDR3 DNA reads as TGTGCCAGCAGCTTGGGGGACTGGTACGAGCAGTACTTC.

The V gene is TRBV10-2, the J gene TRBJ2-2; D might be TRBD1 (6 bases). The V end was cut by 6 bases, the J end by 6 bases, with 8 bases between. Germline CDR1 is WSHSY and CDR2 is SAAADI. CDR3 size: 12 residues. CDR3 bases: TGCGCCAGCAGACAGGGTCCCGGGGAGCTGTTTTTT. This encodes CASRQGPGELFF.

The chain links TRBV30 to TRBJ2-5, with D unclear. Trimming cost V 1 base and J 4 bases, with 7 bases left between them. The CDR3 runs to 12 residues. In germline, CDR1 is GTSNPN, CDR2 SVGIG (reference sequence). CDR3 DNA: TGTGCCTGGAGTGAGTGGAGAGAGACCCAGTACTTC. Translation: CAWSEWRETQYF.

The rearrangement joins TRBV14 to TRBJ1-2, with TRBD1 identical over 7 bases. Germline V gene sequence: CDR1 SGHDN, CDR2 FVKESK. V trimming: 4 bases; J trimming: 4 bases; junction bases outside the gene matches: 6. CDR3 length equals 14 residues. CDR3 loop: CASSRDSGPYGYTF. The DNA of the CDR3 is TGTGCCAGCAGCCGGGACAGCGGACCCTATGGCTACACCTTC.

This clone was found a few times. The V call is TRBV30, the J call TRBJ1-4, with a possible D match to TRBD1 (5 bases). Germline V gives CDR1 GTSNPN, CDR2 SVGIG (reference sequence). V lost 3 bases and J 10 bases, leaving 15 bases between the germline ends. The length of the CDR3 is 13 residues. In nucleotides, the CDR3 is TGTGCCTGGAGCGGAGGGCAGGGAGCAAAACTGTTTTTT. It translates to CAWSGGQGAKLFF.

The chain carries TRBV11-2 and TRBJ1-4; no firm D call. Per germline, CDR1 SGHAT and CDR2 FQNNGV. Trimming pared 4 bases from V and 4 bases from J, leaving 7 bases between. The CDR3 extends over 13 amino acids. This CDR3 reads CASSWGLNEKLFF. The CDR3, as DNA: TGTGCCAGCAGCTGGGGTCTTAATGAAAAACTGTTTTTT.

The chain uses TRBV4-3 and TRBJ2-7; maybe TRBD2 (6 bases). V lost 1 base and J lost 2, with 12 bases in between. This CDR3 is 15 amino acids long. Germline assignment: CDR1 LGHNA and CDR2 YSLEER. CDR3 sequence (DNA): TGCGCCAGCAGCCAAGGGACGGGAGTTACCTACGAGCAGTACTTC. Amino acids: CASSQGTGVTYEQYF.

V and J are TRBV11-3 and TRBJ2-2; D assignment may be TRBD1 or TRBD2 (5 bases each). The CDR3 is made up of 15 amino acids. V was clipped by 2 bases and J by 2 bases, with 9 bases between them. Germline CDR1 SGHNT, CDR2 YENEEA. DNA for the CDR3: TGTGCCAGCAGCTTAAGAGGGGTCAACACCGGGGAGCTGTTTTTT. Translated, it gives CASSLRGVNTGELFF.

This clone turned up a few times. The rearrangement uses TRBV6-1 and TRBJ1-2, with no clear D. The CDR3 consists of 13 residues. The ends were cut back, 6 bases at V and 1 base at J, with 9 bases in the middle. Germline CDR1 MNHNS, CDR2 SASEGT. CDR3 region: CASREQSNYGYTF. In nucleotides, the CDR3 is TGTGCCAGCAGGGAACAGAGTAACTATGGCTACACCTTC.

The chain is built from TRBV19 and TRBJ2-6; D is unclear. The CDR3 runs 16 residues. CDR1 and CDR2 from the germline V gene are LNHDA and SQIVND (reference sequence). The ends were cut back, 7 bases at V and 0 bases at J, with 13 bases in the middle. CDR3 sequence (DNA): TGTGCCAGTACTCTTGGCAGAGGCTCTGGGGCCAACGTCCTGACTTTC. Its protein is CASTLGRGSGANVLTF.

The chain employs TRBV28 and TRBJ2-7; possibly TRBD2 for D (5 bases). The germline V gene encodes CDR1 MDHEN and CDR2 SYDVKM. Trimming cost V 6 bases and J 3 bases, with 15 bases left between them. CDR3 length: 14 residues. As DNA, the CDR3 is TGTGCCAGCAGGACAAGGACTGCGCTCTACGAGCAGTACTTC. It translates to CASRTRTALYEQYF.

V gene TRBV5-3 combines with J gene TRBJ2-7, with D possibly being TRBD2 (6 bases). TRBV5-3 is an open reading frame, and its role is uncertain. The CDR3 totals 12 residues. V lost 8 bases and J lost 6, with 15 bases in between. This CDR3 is CARRGSPREQYF. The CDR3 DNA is TGTGCCAGGCGGGGCAGCCCACGCGAGCAGTACTTC.

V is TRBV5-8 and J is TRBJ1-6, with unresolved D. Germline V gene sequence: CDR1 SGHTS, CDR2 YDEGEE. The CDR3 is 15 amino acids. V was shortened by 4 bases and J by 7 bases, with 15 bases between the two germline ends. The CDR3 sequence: CASSTGLYGNSPLHF. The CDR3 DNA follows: TGTGCCAGCAGCACCGGACTATACGGGAATTCACCCCTCCACTTT.

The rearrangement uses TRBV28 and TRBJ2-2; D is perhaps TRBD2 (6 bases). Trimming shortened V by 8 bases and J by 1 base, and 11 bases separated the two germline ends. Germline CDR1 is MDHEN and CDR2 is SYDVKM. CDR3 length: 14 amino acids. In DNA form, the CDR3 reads TGTGCCAGCTGGCGGGAATTGAACACCGGGGAGCTGTTTTTT. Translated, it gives CASWRELNTGELFF.

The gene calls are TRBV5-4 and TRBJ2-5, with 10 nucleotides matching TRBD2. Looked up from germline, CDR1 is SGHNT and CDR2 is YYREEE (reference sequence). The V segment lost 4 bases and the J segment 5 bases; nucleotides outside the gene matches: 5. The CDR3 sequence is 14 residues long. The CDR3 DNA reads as TGTGCCAGCAGCCAGCGGGAGGGATGGGAGACCCAGTACTTC. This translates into CASSQREGWETQYF.

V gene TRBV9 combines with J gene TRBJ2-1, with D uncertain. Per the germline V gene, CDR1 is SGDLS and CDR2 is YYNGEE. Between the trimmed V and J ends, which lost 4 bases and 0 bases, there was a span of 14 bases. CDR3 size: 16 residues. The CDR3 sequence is CASSFQSSSSYNEQFF. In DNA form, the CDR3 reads TGTGCCAGCAGCTTCCAATCTTCCAGCTCCTACAATGAGCAGTTCTTC.

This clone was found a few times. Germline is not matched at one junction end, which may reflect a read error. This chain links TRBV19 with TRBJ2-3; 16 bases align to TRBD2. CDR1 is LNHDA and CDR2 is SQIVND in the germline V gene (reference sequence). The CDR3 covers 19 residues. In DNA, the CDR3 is TGTGCCAGTAGTTGGGGCGCCCCGGGACTAGCGGGAGGGCAATTTTCCCCTTTTTTT. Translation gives CASSWGAPGLAGGQFSPFF.

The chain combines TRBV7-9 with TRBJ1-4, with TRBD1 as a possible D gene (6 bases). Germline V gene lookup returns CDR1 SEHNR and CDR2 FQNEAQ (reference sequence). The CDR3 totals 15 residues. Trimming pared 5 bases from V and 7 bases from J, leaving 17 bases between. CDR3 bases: TGTGCCAGCAGCGGGAGGGGGTTGCTGGGTGAAAAACTGTTTTTT. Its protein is CASSGRGLLGEKLFF.

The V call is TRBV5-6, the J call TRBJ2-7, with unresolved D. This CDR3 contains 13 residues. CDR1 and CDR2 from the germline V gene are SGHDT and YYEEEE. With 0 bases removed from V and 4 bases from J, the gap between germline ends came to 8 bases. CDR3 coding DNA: TGTGCCAGCAGCTTGGGCTCGGATTACGAGCAGTACTTC. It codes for CASSLGSDYEQYF.

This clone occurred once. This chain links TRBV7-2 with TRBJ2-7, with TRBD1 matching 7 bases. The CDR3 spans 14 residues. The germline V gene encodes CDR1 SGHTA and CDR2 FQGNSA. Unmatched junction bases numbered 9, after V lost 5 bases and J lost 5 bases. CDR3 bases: TGTGCCAGCAGCATCCATCAACAGGGGAACGAGCAGTACTTC. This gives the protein CASSIHQQGNEQYF.

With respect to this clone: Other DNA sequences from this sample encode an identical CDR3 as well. The CDR3 protein is CASSLEGAVYGYTF. CDR3 DNA: TGCGCCAGCAGCTTGGAGGGGGCGGTCTATGGCTACACCTTC. This chain links TRBV5-1 with TRBJ1-2; 7 bases are a match to TRBD1. In germline, CDR1 is SGHRS, CDR2 YFSETQ. Unmatched junction bases numbered 3, after V lost 0 bases and J lost 4 bases. The CDR3 runs 14 residues.

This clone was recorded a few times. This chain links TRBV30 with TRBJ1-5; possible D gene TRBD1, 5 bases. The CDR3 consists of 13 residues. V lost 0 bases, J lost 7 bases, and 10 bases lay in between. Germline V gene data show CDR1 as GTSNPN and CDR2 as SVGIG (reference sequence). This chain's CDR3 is CAWSVPGEQPQHF. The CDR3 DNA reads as TGTGCCTGGAGTGTACCGGGGGAGCAGCCCCAGCATTTT.

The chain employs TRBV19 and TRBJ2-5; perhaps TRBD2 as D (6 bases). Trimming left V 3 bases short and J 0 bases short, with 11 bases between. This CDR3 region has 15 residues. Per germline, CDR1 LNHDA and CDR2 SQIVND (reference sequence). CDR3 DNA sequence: TGTGCCAGTAGTATTAGAGGAGGGTACCAAGAGACCCAGTACTTC. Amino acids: CASSIRGGYQETQYF.

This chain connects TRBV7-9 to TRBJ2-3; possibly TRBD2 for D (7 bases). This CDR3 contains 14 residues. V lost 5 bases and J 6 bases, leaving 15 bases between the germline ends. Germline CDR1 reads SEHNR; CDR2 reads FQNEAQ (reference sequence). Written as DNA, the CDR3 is TGTGCCAGCAGCCCCTATGGGGGGGCGGATACGCAGTATTTT. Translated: CASSPYGGADTQYF.

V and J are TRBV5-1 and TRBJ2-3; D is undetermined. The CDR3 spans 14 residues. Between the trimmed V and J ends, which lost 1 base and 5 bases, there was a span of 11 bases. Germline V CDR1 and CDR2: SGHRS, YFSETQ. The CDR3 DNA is TGCGCCAGCAGCTTGAGTAGCAGGCAAGATACGCAGTATTTT. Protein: CASSLSSRQDTQYF.

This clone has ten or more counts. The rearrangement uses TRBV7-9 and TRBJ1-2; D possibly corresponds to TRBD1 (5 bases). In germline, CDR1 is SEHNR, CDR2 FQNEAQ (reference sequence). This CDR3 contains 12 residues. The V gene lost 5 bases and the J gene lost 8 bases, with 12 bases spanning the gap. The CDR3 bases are TGTGCCAGCAGCCCGTCAGGGAAGGGCTACACCTTC. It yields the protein CASSPSGKGYTF.

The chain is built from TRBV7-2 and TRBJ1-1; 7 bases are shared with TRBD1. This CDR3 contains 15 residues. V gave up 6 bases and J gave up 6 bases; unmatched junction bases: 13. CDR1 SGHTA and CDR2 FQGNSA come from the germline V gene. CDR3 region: CASRPPDRAKPEAFF. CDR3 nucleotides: TGTGCCAGCAGACCACCCGACAGGGCCAAACCTGAAGCTTTCTTT.

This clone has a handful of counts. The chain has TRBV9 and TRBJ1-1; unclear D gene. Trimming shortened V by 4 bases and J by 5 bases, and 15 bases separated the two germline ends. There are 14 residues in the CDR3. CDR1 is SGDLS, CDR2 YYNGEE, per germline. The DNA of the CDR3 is TGTGCCAGCAGCCCGAGTCGACTAAGGACTGAAGCTTTCTTT. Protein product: CASSPSRLRTEAFF.

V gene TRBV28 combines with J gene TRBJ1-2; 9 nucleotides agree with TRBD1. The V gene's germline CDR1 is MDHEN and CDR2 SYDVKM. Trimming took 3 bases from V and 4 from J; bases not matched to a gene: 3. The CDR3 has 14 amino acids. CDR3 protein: CASSFGTGPYGYTF. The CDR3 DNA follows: TGTGCCAGCAGTTTTGGGACAGGGCCCTATGGCTACACCTTC.

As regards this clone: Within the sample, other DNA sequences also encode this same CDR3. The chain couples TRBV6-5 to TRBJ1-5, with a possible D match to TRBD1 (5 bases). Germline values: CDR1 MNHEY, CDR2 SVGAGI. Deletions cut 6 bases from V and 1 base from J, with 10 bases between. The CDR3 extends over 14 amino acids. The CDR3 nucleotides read TGTGCCAGCAGCCCCCGGGGCAGCAATCAGCCCCAGCATTTT. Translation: CASSPRGSNQPQHF.